These 16 T cell receptor beta chains were sequenced from one sample in a study of CD8+ T cells in alopecia areata. Indicated treatment: oral pan-JAK inhibitor, 5-10 mg twice daily. The sequencing template was cDNA reverse transcribed from extracted RNA. Libraries were prepared by immunoSEQ multiplex PCR; TCRdb keeps only in-frame clonotypes and omits some of them. The table includes more than 95,000 clones, about 54% detected once. The sample in question was CD8+ T cells sorted from blood, obtained at week 4, from a patient treated with tofacitinib. All receptors derive from a human donor with alopecia areata.

The chain has TRBV14 and TRBJ2-7, with D tentatively TRBD1 (6 bases). The germline V gene has CDR1 SGHDN and CDR2 FVKESK. V lost 0 bases, J lost 4 bases, and 13 bases lay in between. This CDR3 region has 15 residues. The CDR3 coding sequence is TGTGCCAGCAGCCAAGATCGGACAGCTTCTTACGAGCAGTACTTC. As protein: CASSQDRTASYEQYF.

This clone was detected only once. The chain carries TRBV30 and TRBJ1-5, with no clear D. The CDR3 is 13 amino acids. CDR1 GTSNPN and CDR2 SVGIG come from the germline V gene (reference sequence). The germline V and J ends were trimmed by 0 bases and 7 bases, with 10 bases remaining between them. DNA of the CDR3: TGTGCCTGGAGTGTATTAAGCGGGCAGCCCCAGCATTTT. Translated: CAWSVLSGQPQHF.

As concerns this clone: The junction departs from germline at one end; a sequencing error may be responsible. The V and J genes are TRBV2 and TRBJ2-1; the D is unclear. CDR3 length equals 15 residues. Germline V gene data show CDR1 as SNHLY and CDR2 as FYNNEI. CDR3 DNA sequence: TGTGCCAGCAGAGAAGGCCTTAGCTCCTACAATGAGCAGTTCTTC. Its protein product is CASREGLSSYNEQFF.

The chain combines TRBV29-1 with TRBJ2-7, with TRBD2 matching over 9 bases. V was clipped by 1 base and J by 2 bases; unmatched bases: 6. CDR1 is SQVTM and CDR2 is ANQGSEA in the germline V gene. The CDR3 is 15 amino acids. The CDR3 here is CSVEAGSGGTYEQYF. As DNA, the CDR3 is TGCAGCGTTGAAGCGGGTAGCGGGGGAACCTACGAGCAGTACTTC.

Concerning this clone itself: The junction departs from germline at one end; a sequencing error may be responsible. The chain uses TRBV11-2 and TRBJ2-1, with D perhaps being TRBD1 or TRBD2 (5 bases each). The CDR3 spans 16 residues. Germline lookup yields CDR1 SGHAT and CDR2 FQNNGV. CDR3 amino acids: CASSHILGPSYNERFF. The CDR3 nucleotides are TGTGCCAGCAGCCATATTTTGGGACCTAGTTACAATGAGCGGTTCTTC.

This chain uses TRBV5-1 with TRBJ2-6; D perhaps matches TRBD1 (6 bases). This CDR3 is 18 amino acids long. Germline loops: CDR1 SGHRS, CDR2 YFSETQ. Deletions cut 1 base from V and 0 bases from J, with 14 bases between. This chain's CDR3 is CASSLMQGFGSGANVLTF. DNA of the CDR3: TGCGCCAGCAGCTTGATGCAGGGGTTTGGCTCTGGGGCCAACGTCCTGACTTTC. The full variable domain, its missing parts supplied by reference TRBV5-1 and TRBJ2-6, is KAGVTQTPRYLIKTRGQQVTLSCSPISGHRSVSWYQQTPGQGLQFLFEYFSETQRNKGNFPGRFSGRQFSNSRSEMNVSTLELGDSALYLCASSLMQGFGSGANVLTFGAGSRLTVL.

J is TRBJ1-5 and V is TRBV30, with 11 positions matching TRBD1. After removal of 1 base from V and 6 bases from J, the junction contained 2 bases not matched to a gene. Germline assignment: CDR1 GTSNPN and CDR2 SVGIG (reference sequence). This CDR3 region has 14 residues. For the CDR3, the DNA is TGTGCCTGGAGTGGGACAGGGGGCGGTCAGCCCCAGCATTTT. This codes for CAWSGTGGGQPQHF.

A few counts support this clone. This chain connects TRBV7-9 to TRBJ2-1; TRBD1 aligns across 7 bases. The germline gives CDR1 SEHNR, CDR2 FQNEAQ (reference sequence). The CDR3 covers 14 residues. V lost 7 bases and J lost 5; bases outside the gene matches: 8. CDR3 sequence reads: CASNSQGINNEQFF. The CDR3 coding sequence is TGTGCCAGCAACTCACAGGGGATTAACAATGAGCAGTTCTTC.

The chain combines TRBV7-9 with TRBJ2-1; 7 bases line up with TRBD2. CDR3 length: 14 amino acids. J gave up 8 bases and V 3 bases, and 7 bases lay outside the gene matches. CDR1 and CDR2 (germline): SEHNR, FQNEAQ (reference sequence). CDR3 loop: CASSFLIRGDEQFF. The DNA for the CDR3 is TGTGCCAGCAGCTTCCTGATACGGGGGGATGAGCAGTTCTTC. Looking up the rest from reference TRBV7-9 and TRBJ2-1 gives the full variable domain: DTGVSQNPRHKITKRGQNVTFRCDPISEHNRLYWYRQTLGQGPEFLTYFQNEAQLEKSRLLSDRFSAERPKGSFSTLEIQRTEQGDSAMYLCASSFLIRGDEQFFGPGTRLTVL.

This clone was counted between two and nine times. The chain uses TRBV29-1 and TRBJ2-2; D may correspond to TRBD1 or TRBD2 (5 bases each). The CDR3 runs 14 residues. Per the germline V gene, CDR1 is SQVTM and CDR2 is ANQGSEA. Deletions cut 6 bases from V and 0 bases from J, with 11 bases between. The CDR3 spells CSVTGAANTGELFF. The DNA of the CDR3 is TGCAGCGTGACCGGGGCGGCGAACACCGGGGAGCTGTTTTTT.

Here the CDR3 reads CATSTRETQYF. DNA for the CDR3: TGTGCCACCTCGACGAGAGAGACCCAGTACTTC. V gene TRBV25-1 combines with J gene TRBJ2-5; D unclear. The CDR3 is 11 residues long. With 10 bases removed from V and 4 bases from J, the gap between germline ends came to 10 bases. Germline lookup yields CDR1 MGHDK and CDR2 SYGVNS.

The rearrangement links TRBV27 to TRBJ2-7; 9 bases agree with TRBD2. This CDR3 has 14 residues. V dropped 4 bases and J dropped 2; count of bases not matched to a gene: 3. CDR1 and CDR2 from the germline V gene are MNHEY and SMNVEV (reference sequence). In nucleotides, the CDR3 is TGTGCCAGCAGTTCCCGACTAGCGGCCTACGAGCAGTACTTC. It specifies CASSSRLAAYEQYF.

This clone has only a few counts. This CDR3 is also generated by other DNA sequences in the sample. The V call is TRBV29-1, the J call TRBJ1-1; possible D gene TRBD1, 5 bases. The CDR3 runs 12 residues. Trimming shortened V by 3 bases and J by 1 base, and 6 bases separated the two germline ends. Germline lookup yields CDR1 SQVTM and CDR2 ANQGSEA. CDR3 amino acids: CSVEGGNTEAFF. CDR3 nucleotide sequence: TGCAGCGTTGAGGGGGGGAACACTGAAGCTTTCTTT.

The genes are TRBV29-1 and TRBJ1-2, with 7 bases lining up with TRBD1. The V and J ends lost 7 bases and 5 bases, in that order; junction bases with no gene match: 13. The CDR3 length is 14 residues. The germline CDR1 and CDR2 sequences are SQVTM and ANQGSEA. For the CDR3, the DNA is TGCAGCGGCTTTCCAACCGGGACAGAATATGGCTACACCTTC. Translated: CSGFPTGTEYGYTF. The entire variable domain, with the rest obtained from reference TRBV29-1 and TRBJ1-2, is as follows: SAVISQKPSRDICQRGTSLTIQCQVDSQVTMMFWYRQQPGQSLTLIATANQGSEATYESGFVIDKFPISRPNLTFSTLTVSNMSPEDSSIYLCSGFPTGTEYGYTFGSGTRLTVV.

This clone turned up a few times. J is TRBJ1-1 and V is TRBV25-1; D unclear. Deletions cut 4 bases from V and 0 bases from J, with 9 bases between. CDR3 length: 14 residues. The germline CDR1 and CDR2 sequences are MGHDK and SYGVNS. The CDR3 coding sequence is TGTGCCAGCAGTGCCCTTGGGGTGAACACTGAAGCTTTCTTT. Protein sequence: CASSALGVNTEAFF.

The chain links TRBV29-1 to TRBJ1-2; weak D call: TRBD1 (5 bases). Germline values: CDR1 SQVTM, CDR2 ANQGSEA. Between the trimmed V and J ends, which lost 6 bases and 5 bases, there was a span of 19 bases. This CDR3 region has 14 residues. CDR3 sequence reads: CSVNEGPLPYGYTF. The DNA of the CDR3 is TGCAGCGTGAACGAGGGGCCTCTTCCTTATGGCTACACCTTC.